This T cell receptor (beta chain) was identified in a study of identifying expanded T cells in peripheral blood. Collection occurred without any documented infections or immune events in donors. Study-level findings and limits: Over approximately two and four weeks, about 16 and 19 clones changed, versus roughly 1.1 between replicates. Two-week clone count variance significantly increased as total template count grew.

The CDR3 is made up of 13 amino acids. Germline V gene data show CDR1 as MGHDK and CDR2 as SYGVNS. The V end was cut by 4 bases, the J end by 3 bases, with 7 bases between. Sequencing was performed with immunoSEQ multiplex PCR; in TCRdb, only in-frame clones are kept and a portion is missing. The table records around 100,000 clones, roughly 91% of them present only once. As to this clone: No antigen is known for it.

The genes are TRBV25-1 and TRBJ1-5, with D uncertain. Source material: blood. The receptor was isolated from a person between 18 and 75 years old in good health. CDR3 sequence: CASSGLFNQPQHF. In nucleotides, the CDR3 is TGTGCCAGCAGTGGACTGTTCAATCAGCCCCAGCATTTT. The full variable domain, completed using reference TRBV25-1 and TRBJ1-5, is EADIYQTPRYLVIGTGKKITLECSQTMGHDKMYWYQQDPGMELHLIHYSYGVNSTEKGDLSSESTVSRIRTEHFPLTLESARPSHTSQYLCASSGLFNQPQHFGDGTRLSIL.